This T cell receptor beta chain was obtained from a study of blood T cell repertoires in COVID-19. At the level of the study: T cells, B-cell-depleted T cells, or PBMCs supplied cDNA or gDNA.

Original methodology: Estimated nucleated cell counts came from reference gene primer amplification. Generated by immunoSEQ multiplex PCR, the TCRdb table keeps only in-frame clones and is missing some. The DNA gave D and trimming, while V, J and clone size come from that table. The sample contains some 73,000 clones, approximately 89% of which appear only once. Germline V lookup: CDR1 LNHDA, CDR2 SQIVND (reference sequence). This CDR3 comprises 13 residues. The V gene lost 4 bases and the J gene lost 1 base, with 7 bases spanning the gap. The sequence was collected from a woman aged 60-70 years with acute or convalescent COVID-19. Sequencing input: peripheral blood. The rearrangement links TRBV19 to TRBJ1-1; D not certain. Here the CDR3 reads CASSTIGNTEAFF. The CDR3 DNA reads as TGTGCCAGTAGTACCATCGGGAACACTGAAGCTTTCTTT.